This TCR beta chain was found in a study of shared clonotypes between healthy human individuals. Background on the study: Every donor yielded three CD4 naive, three CD4 memory, two CD8 naive and one CD8 memory plate.

Study observations and caveats: Four donors shared around 5% of their naive CD4 clonotypes.

The assay ran at deep level. Each cell subset's genomic DNA was divided evenly among several immunoSEQ plates. TCRdb's table, derived via immunoSEQ multiplex PCR, lists solely in-frame clones and lacks some. The sample includes around 2.1 million clones, about 93% of them seen just once. Germline V CDR1 and CDR2: GTSNPN, SVGIG (reference sequence). CDR3 length equals 15 residues. Trimming took 0 bases from V and 2 from J, leaving 14 bases between them. On this clone: Its antigen is unidentified.

Naive CD8 isolation took CD45RO-negative cells positively selected for CCR7 and excluded terminally differentiated effector memory CD45RA+ cells. The chain combines TRBV30 with TRBJ2-7, with unresolved D. The sequence came from a man between 18 and 29 years old in good health. Some clones in this sample may be carry-over from other donors' samples. Sequenced material: naive CD8+ T cells from PBMCs. The chain's CDR3 is CAWSVLPTFPYEQYF. The CDR3 nucleotides are TGTGCCTGGAGTGTATTACCCACCTTTCCCTACGAGCAGTACTTC.